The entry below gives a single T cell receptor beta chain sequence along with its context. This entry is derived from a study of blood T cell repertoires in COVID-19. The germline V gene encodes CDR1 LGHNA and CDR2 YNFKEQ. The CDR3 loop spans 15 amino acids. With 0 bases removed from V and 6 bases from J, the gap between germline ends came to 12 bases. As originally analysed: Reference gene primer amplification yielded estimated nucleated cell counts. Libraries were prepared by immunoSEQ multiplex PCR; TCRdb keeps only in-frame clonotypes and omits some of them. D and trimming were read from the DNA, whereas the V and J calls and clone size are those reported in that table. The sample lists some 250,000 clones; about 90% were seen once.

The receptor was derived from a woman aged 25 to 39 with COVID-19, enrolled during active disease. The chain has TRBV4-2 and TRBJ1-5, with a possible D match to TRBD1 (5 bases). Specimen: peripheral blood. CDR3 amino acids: CASSQDKGFGQPQHF. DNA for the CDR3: TGTGCCAGCAGCCAAGATAAGGGGTTCGGTCAGCCCCAGCATTTT.